These T cell receptor beta chains were read from a single sample in a study of control samples from healthy donors and cancer patients. Here immunoSEQ multiplex PCR was the method, and the copy in TCRdb shows in-frame clones only, minus some. Of tens of thousands of clones listed, roughly 89% were seen once; the top ten hold over 4.5%. Specimen: PBMCs. Receptors were obtained from a man in his sixties with colorectal cancer. CDR3s include the opening cysteine and the closing phenylalanine or tryptophan. D genes are given only for firm matches. Not all rows give a size; the values are once, few, many and, for expanded clones, a class.

clone_size	v_call	d_call	j_call	cdr3_nt	cdr3_aa
once	TRBV27	TRBD1	TRBJ1-2	TGTGCCAGCAGCCTAACAGGGGTGGATGGCTACACCTTC	CASSLTGVDGYTF
NA	TRBV7-2	NA	TRBJ2-5	TGTGCCAGCAGCTTCGGGTTGGAGACCCAGTACTTC	CASSFGLETQYF
NA	TRBV7-2	TRBD1	TRBJ1-2	TGTGCCAGCACCCCTATGACAGGGGCTAACTATGGCTACACCTTC	CASTPMTGANYGYTF
NA	TRBV27	NA	TRBJ2-3	TGTGCCAGCAGTTTATACACACGTTCTACGCAGTATTTT	CASSLYTRSTQYF
NA	TRBV7-3	NA	TRBJ2-7	TGTGCCAGCAGCTTAGAGGCTAGCGAGTCCTACGAGCAGTACTTC	CASSLEASESYEQYF
NA	TRBV2	TRBD1	TRBJ2-3	TGTGCCAGCAGTGAAGCGAAAGGGGGCCGAAGGTACCATACGCAGTATTTT	CASSEAKGGRRYHTQYF
few	TRBV2	NA	TRBJ1-6	TGTGCCAGCAGTGAAGCGGGGGGAACCGGGCCCCTCCACTTT	CASSEAGGTGPLHF
NA	TRBV4-3	NA	TRBJ1-5	TGCGCCAGCAGCCAAGACGGACAAGGCAATCAGCCCCAGCATTTT	CASSQDGQGNQPQHF
NA	TRBV18	NA	TRBJ1-1	TGTGCCAGCTCACGACAGGAAGCGAACACTGAAGCTTTCTTT	CASSRQEANTEAFF
NA	TRBV20-1	TRBD1	TRBJ2-7	TGCAGTGCTAGTGACAGGGGGCGGGCCTACGAGCAGTACTTC	CSASDRGRAYEQYF
NA	TRBV29-1	TRBD2	TRBJ2-1	TGCAGCGTTGAACTTCTAGCGGGGGGGCTTGGGCAGTTCTTC	CSVELLAGGLGQFF
NA	TRBV9	NA	TRBJ1-3	TGTGCCAGCAGCGTAGGAGTCTCTCTCTCTGGAAACACCATATATTTT	CASSVGVSLSGNTIYF
NA	TRBV7-6	NA	TRBJ1-5	TGTGCCAGCAGCTTAGGGGGAGCCTCCAATCAGCCCCAGCATTTT	CASSLGGASNQPQHF
once	TRBV4-3	TRBD1	TRBJ1-4	TGCGCCAGCAGCCAAGGGACAGGGAAACTGTTTTTT	CASSQGTGKLFF
NA	TRBV15	NA	TRBJ2-7	TGTGCCACCAGCAGCCCCAACCCTGGCTCGCCGGAGCAGTACTTC	CATSSPNPGSPEQYF
NA	TRBV6-5	NA	TRBJ2-7	TGTGCCAGCGCGAGGTGGGGAGGCGACGAGCAGTACTTC	CASARWGGDEQYF
NA	TRBV5-5	TRBD1	TRBJ2-7	TGTGCCAGCAGCTTGACAGGGGGAGGAAACTACGAGCAGTACTTC	CASSLTGGGNYEQYF
once	TRBV4-3	TRBD2	TRBJ2-3	TGCGCCAGCAGCCAAGAATCGACTAGCGGGGGGGCCACGCAGTATTTT	CASSQESTSGGATQYF
few	TRBV6-6	NA	TRBJ2-3	TGTGCCATCAACCGGGGCTACACAGATACGCAGTATTTT	CAINRGYTDTQYF